The clone carrying this T cell receptor beta chain was observed a handful of times. Its cognate antigen is unknown. This entry belongs to a study of T cell repertoires in cytomegalovirus infection. TCRdb passed the reads through MiXCR, listing each CDR3 protein once. Among around 130,000 distinct CDR3 sequences listed, around 25% were seen once. Germline V gene lookup returns CDR1 SEHNR and CDR2 FQNEAQ (reference sequence). The CDR3 runs to 12 residues. V was pared by 7 bases and J by 6 bases, with 7 bases between. This clonotype originated in a human donor in good health (CMV status not recorded). Some clones in this sample may be carry-over from other donors' samples. The rearrangement links TRBV7-9 to TRBJ1-6; D is ambiguous. The sequenced sample consisted of PBMCs, sequenced either directly or after in vitro stimulation (not recorded which). The CDR3 coding sequence is TGTGCCAGCACCACCGTTAATTCACCCCTCCACTTT. Residues: CASTTVNSPLHF.